This TCR beta chain was sequenced for a study of sequential checkpoint blockade in melanoma. Study-level information: Patients were randomized 1:1 to nivolumab-then-ipilimumab or ipilimumab-then-nivolumab first-line. After both sequences, patients received maintenance nivolumab.

Treatment: randomized to nivolumab then ipilimumab (arm A) or the reverse (arm B). PBMC sorting kept live CD3+CD8+ cells without CD19 or CD56. Clones were read by immunoSEQ multiplex PCR, and TCRdb kept only the in-frame ones, dropping some. This repertoire shows about 15,000 clones, 65% to 80% found once; its top ten account for around 30%. Germline loops: CDR1 MNHNS, CDR2 SASEGT. The CDR3 covers 14 residues. V was pared by 3 bases and J by 6 bases, with 3 bases of the junction left unmatched. This TCR was sampled from a human donor with melanoma. Sequencing was performed on CD8+ T cells sorted from blood (inferred from file names), taken from a patient given nivolumab and ipilimumab in sequence. The genes are TRBV6-1 and TRBJ2-1; the match to TRBD2 covers 9 bases. CDR3 region: CASSEREGGNEQFF. The CDR3 DNA follows: TGTGCCAGCAGTGAGCGGGAGGGGGGCAATGAGCAGTTCTTC.